The 10 T cell receptor beta chains below all came from one sample that was sequenced in a study of cytomegalovirus exposure and HLA in healthy donors. Primers for the PCR totalled 60 Vbeta and 13 Jbeta. Sequencing used immunoSEQ multiplex PCR; TCRdb keeps in-frame clones, though not all of them. The sample has tens of thousands of clones; roughly 70% are singletons. Sequencing was performed on PBMCs. The receptor set was obtained from a man under 40 in good health and CMV-seronegative.

The chain uses TRBV7-6 and TRBJ2-7, with a weak D call TRBD1 (6 bases). The CDR3 runs to 14 residues. Trimming removed 3 bases at V and 5 bases at J, with 14 bases between. Germline V gene data show CDR1 as SGHVS and CDR2 as FNYEAQ. This CDR3 reads CASSFFQGPHEQYF. The DNA of the CDR3 is TGTGCCAGCAGCTTCTTCCAGGGGCCGCACGAGCAGTACTTC.

By share, this clone ranks as large. The V and J genes are TRBV2 and TRBJ2-7; possibly TRBD1 for D (6 bases). Germline CDR1 SNHLY, CDR2 FYNNEI. The CDR3 is 13 residues long. V was clipped by 8 bases and J by 4 bases, with 15 bases between them. CDR3: CASGTSTSYEQYF. The DNA of the CDR3 is TGTGCCAGCGGGACATCAACCAGTTACGAGCAGTACTTC.

The rearrangement links TRBV5-8 to TRBJ1-5; TRBD1 matches at 7 bases. Germline CDR1 and CDR2: SGHTS and YDEGEE. This CDR3 has 16 amino acids. V trimming: 1 base; J trimming: 4 bases; junction bases outside the gene matches: 8. The CDR3 here is CASSLYGGTDNQPQHF. The CDR3 DNA follows: TGTGCCAGCAGCTTGTATGGCGGGACAGATAATCAGCCCCAGCATTTT.

CDR3: CASILLAGGKDTQYF. In DNA form, the CDR3 reads TGTGCCAGCATCCTCCTAGCGGGAGGTAAAGATACGCAGTATTTT. V gene TRBV7-2 combines with J gene TRBJ2-3; TRBD2 agrees at 11 bases. V dropped 7 bases and J dropped 5; count of bases not matched to a gene: 8. This CDR3 contains 15 residues. The V gene's germline CDR1 is SGHTA and CDR2 FQGNSA.

V usage is TRBV7-2 and J usage is TRBJ2-5; 9 bases match TRBD1. This CDR3 region has 15 residues. The germline CDR1 and CDR2 sequences are SGHTA and FQGNSA. Trimming cost V 5 bases and J 5 bases; bases outside gene matches: 9. The CDR3 region is CASSGRQGVGETQYF. The CDR3 DNA sequence: TGTGCCAGCAGCGGGCGACAGGGGGTCGGGGAGACCCAGTACTTC.

The rearrangement joins TRBV29-1 to TRBJ2-7; D not certain. V was pared by 4 bases and J by 0 bases, with 7 bases between. Germline V gene lookup returns CDR1 SQVTM and CDR2 ANQGSEA. The CDR3 extends over 12 amino acids. Here the CDR3 reads CSVVAYSYEQYF. CDR3 bases: TGCAGCGTTGTCGCCTACTCCTACGAGCAGTACTTC.

This clone turned up a few times. V is TRBV5-4 and J is TRBJ1-1, with a possible D match to TRBD1 (6 bases). The germline V gene encodes CDR1 SGHNT and CDR2 YYREEE (reference sequence). The germline V and J ends were trimmed by 0 bases and 10 bases, with 13 bases remaining between them. This CDR3 region has 13 residues. The CDR3: CASSLDRDGRAFF. The CDR3 nucleotides read TGTGCCAGCAGCTTGGACAGGGATGGGCGAGCTTTCTTT.

V and J are TRBV10-3 and TRBJ2-2, with TRBD1 matching over 10 bases. V was clipped by 4 bases and J by 6 bases; unmatched bases: 5. Germline loops: CDR1 ENHRY, CDR2 SYGVKD. This CDR3 region has 15 residues. The CDR3 bases are TGTGCCATCAGTGTAGGACAGGGGGACCCCGGGGAGCTGTTTTTT. Its protein product is CAISVGQGDPGELFF.

The V gene is TRBV4-1, the J gene TRBJ2-1, with 9 positions matching TRBD1. J lost 2 bases, V lost 2 bases, and 1 base had no gene match. Germline CDR1 reads MGHRA; CDR2 reads YSYEKL. CDR3 length: 15 amino acids. CDR3 loop: CASSQRQGAYNEQFF. The CDR3 coding sequence is TGCGCCAGCAGCCAACGACAGGGGGCCTACAATGAGCAGTTCTTC.

The chain has TRBV5-1 and TRBJ1-1; D may be TRBD1 (5 bases). V was shortened by 0 bases and J by 7 bases, with 16 bases between the two germline ends. Germline-derived CDR1 and CDR2 are SGHRS and YFSETQ. This CDR3 has 15 amino acids. The CDR3 protein is CASSLGTGPFGEAFF. CDR3 coding DNA: TGCGCCAGCAGCTTGGGTACAGGTCCTTTTGGTGAAGCTTTCTTT.